The clone carrying this T cell receptor (beta chain) was observed at least ten times. Its specificity is not known. The data were obtained in a study of breast tumors, draining lymph nodes, adjacent tissues. CDR3 length: 14 amino acids. Trimming took 7 bases from V and 2 from J; bases not matched to a gene: 6. Axillary draining lymph nodes of breast cancer patients supplied the node samples. Each CDR3 protein gets one entry after TCRdb re-called the multiplex PCR reads with MiXCR. The sample has approximately 130,000 distinct CDR3 sequences; around 21% are singletons. Whole-study findings and limits: Data fit most tumor T cells coming from lymph node, expanding in tumor. Tumors had less TCR diversity than lymph nodes, more than nontumor tissue.

The chain recombines TRBV12-3 or TRBV12-4 with TRBJ2-7; 9 bases fit TRBD1. The sample taken for sequencing was axillary lymph node tissue. The receptor's source is a female donor with breast cancer. Some clones in this sample may be carry-over from other donors' samples. The CDR3 sequence: CASNDRGGPYEQYF. CDR3 DNA: TGTGCCAGCAACGACAGGGGGGGCCCCTACGAGCAGTACTTC.